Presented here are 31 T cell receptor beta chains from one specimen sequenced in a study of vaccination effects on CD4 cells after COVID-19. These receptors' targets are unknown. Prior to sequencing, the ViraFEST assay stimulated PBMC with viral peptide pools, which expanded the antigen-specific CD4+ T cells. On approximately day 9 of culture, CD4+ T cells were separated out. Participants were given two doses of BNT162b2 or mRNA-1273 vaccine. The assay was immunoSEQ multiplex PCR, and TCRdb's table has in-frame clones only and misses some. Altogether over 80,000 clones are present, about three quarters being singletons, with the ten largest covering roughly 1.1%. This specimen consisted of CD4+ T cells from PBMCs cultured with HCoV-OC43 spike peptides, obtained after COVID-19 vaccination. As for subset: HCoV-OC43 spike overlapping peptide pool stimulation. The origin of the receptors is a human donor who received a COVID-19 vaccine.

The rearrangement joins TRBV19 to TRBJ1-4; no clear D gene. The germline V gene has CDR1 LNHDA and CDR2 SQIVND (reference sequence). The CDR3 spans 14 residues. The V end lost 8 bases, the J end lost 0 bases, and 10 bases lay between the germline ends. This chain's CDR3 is CASGGYTTNEKLFF. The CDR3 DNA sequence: TGTGCCAGTGGAGGGTATACAACTAATGAAAAACTGTTTTTT. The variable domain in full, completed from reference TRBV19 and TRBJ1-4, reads DGGITQSPKYLFRKEGQNVTLSCEQNLNHDAMYWYRQDPGQGLRLIYYSQIVNDFQKGDIAEGYSVSREKKESFPLTVTSAQKNPTAFYLCASGGYTTNEKLFFGSGTQLSVL.

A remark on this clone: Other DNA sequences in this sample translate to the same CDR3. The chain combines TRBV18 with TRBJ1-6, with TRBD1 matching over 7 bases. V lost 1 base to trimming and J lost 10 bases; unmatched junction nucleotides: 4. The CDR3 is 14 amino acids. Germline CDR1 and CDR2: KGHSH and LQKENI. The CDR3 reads CASSPQGANSPLHF. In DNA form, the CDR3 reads TGTGCCAGCTCACCACAGGGGGCGAACTCACCCCTCCACTTT.

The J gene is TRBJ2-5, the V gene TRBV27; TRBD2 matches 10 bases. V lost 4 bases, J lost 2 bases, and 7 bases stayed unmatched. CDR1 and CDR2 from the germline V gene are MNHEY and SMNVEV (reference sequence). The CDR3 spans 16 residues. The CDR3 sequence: CASSSLSGGVQETQYF. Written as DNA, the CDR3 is TGTGCCAGCAGTTCATTAAGCGGGGGGGTACAAGAGACCCAGTACTTC.

The chain's CDR3 is CASRGGSITDTQYF. CDR3 in DNA: TGTGCCAGCAGGGGGGGGAGTATCACAGATACGCAGTATTTT. This rearrangement joins TRBV28 to TRBJ2-3; 7 bases are shared with TRBD2. The length of the CDR3 is 14 residues. The junction had 5 bases not matched to a gene; V was cut back by 6 bases and J by 2 bases. Germline CDR1 reads MDHEN; CDR2 reads SYDVKM.

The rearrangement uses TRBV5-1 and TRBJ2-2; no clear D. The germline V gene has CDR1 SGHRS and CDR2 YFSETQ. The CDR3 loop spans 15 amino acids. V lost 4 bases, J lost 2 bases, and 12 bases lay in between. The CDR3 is CASSPLSINTGELFF. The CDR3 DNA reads TGCGCCAGCAGCCCCCTTTCGATTAACACCGGGGAGCTGTTTTTT. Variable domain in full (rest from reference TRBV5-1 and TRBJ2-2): KAGVTQTPRYLIKTRGQQVTLSCSPISGHRSVSWYQQTPGQGLQFLFEYFSETQRNKGNFPGRFSGRQFSNSRSEMNVSTLELGDSALYLCASSPLSINTGELFFGEGSRLTVL.

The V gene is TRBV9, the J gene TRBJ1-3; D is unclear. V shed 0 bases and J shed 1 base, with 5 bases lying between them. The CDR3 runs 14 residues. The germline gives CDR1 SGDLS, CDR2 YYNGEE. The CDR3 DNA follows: TGTGCCAGCAGCGTAGATCCTTCTGGAAACACCATATATTTT. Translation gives CASSVDPSGNTIYF.

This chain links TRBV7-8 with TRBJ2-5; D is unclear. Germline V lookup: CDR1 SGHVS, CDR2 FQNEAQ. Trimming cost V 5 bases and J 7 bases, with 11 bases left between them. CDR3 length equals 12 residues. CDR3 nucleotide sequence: TGTGCCAGCAGCCACGACCTGAGGACCCAGTACTTC. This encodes CASSHDLRTQYF.

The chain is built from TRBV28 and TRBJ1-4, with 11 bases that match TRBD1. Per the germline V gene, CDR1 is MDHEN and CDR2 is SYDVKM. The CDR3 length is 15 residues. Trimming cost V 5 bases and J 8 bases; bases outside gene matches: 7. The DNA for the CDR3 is TGTGCCAGCAGTCAGACCGGGACAGGGGGGGAAAAACTGTTTTTT. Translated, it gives CASSQTGTGGEKLFF.

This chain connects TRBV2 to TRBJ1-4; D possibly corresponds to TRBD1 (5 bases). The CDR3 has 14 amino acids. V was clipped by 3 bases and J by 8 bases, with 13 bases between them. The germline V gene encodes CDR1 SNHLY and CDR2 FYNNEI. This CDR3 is CASSDRRVGEKLFF. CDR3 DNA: TGTGCCAGCAGTGATCGCAGGGTTGGGGAAAAACTGTTTTTT. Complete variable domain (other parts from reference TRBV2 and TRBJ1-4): EPEVTQTPSHQVTQMGQEVILRCVPISNHLYFYWYRQILGQKVEFLVSFYNNEISEKSEIFDDQFSVERPDGSNFTLKIRSTKLEDSAMYFCASSDRRVGEKLFFGSGTQLSVL.

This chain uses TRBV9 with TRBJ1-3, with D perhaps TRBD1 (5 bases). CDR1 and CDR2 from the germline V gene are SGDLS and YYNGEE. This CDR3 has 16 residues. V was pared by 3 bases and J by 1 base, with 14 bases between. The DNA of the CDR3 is TGTGCCAGCAGCGATATACATTCAGGGTCTGGAAACACCATATATTTT. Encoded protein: CASSDIHSGSGNTIYF.

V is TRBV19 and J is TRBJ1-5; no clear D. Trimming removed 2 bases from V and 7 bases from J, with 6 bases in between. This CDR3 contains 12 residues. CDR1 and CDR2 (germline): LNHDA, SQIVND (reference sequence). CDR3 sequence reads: CASSIRGQPQHF. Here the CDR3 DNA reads TGTGCCAGTAGTATAAGAGGGCAGCCCCAGCATTTT. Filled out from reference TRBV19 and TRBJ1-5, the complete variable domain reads DGGITQSPKYLFRKEGQNVTLSCEQNLNHDAMYWYRQDPGQGLRLIYYSQIVNDFQKGDIAEGYSVSREKKESFPLTVTSAQKNPTAFYLCASSIRGQPQHFGDGTRLSIL.

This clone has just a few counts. The CDR3 protein is CASSWGQGSIVRTEAFF. Written as DNA, the CDR3 is TGTGCCAGCAGCTGGGGGCAGGGCTCGATTGTGAGGACTGAAGCTTTCTTT. This chain joins TRBV11-2 and TRBJ1-1, with D perhaps matching TRBD1 (6 bases). Germline loops: CDR1 SGHAT, CDR2 FQNNGV. V was cut by 4 bases and J by 5 bases, with 23 bases left in between. The CDR3 contains 17 residues.

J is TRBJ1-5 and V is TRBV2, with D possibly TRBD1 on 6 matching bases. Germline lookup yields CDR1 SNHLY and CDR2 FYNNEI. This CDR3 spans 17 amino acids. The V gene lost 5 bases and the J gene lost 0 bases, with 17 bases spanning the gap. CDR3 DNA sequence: TGTGCCAGCAGTATAATGAGGACAGATAATAGCAATCAGCCCCAGCATTTT. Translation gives CASSIMRTDNSNQPQHF.

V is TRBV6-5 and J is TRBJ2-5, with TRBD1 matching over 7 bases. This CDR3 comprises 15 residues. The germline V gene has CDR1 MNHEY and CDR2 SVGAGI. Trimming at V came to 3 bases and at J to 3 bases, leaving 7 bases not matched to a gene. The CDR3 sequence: CASSYHRGLEETQYF. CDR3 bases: TGTGCCAGCAGTTATCACAGGGGATTGGAAGAGACCCAGTACTTC.

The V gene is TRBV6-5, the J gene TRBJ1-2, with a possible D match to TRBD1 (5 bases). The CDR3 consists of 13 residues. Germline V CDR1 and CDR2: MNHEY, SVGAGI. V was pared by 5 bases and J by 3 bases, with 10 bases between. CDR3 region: CASSRTRHYGYTF. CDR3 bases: TGTGCCAGCAGTCGGACACGCCACTATGGCTACACCTTC.

CDR3 sequence reads: CATSDPSGGLRTQYF. Written as DNA, the CDR3 is TGTGCCACCAGTGACCCCTCTGGGGGGTTGAGGACCCAGTACTTC. The V and J genes are TRBV24-1 and TRBJ2-5; D is perhaps TRBD2 (6 bases). The V gene's germline CDR1 is KGHDR and CDR2 SFDVKD. The CDR3 is 15 residues long. Trimming removed 4 bases at V and 7 bases at J, with 18 bases between.

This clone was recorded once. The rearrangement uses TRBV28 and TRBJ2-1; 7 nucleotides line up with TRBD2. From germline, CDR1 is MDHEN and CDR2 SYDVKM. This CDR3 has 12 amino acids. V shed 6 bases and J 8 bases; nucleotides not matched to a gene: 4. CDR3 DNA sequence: TGTGCCAGCAGGGGACGGGGGGATGAGCAGTTCTTC. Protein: CASRGRGDEQFF.

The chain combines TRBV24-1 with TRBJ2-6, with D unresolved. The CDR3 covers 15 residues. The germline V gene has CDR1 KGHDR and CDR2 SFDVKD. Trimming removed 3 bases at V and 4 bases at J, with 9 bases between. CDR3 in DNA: TGTGCCACCAGTGATGGTTCTCCCGGGGCCAACGTCCTGACTTTC. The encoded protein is CATSDGSPGANVLTF.

This CDR3 reads CASSRYTGRTYEQYV. CDR3 nucleotide sequence: TGTGCCAGCAGCAGGTACACCGGGAGGACCTACGAGCAGTACGTC. V usage is TRBV5-6 and J usage is TRBJ2-7; 7 bases map to TRBD2. This CDR3 is 15 amino acids long. Trimming took 4 bases from V and 2 from J; bases not matched to a gene: 9. Germline values: CDR1 SGHDT, CDR2 YYEEEE.

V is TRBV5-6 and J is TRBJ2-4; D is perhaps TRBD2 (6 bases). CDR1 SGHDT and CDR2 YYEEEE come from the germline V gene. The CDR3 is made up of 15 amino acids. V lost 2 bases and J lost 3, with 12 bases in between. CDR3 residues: CASSLRGGNKNIQYF. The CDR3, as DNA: TGTGCCAGCAGCTTAAGGGGCGGGAACAAAAACATTCAGTACTTC.

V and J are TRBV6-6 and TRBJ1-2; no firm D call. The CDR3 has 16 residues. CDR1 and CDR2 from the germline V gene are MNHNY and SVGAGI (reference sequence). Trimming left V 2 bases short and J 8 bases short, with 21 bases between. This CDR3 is CASSYISYSAGPGYTF. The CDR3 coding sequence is TGTGCCAGCAGTTACATTAGTTACAGTGCAGGTCCAGGCTACACCTTC.

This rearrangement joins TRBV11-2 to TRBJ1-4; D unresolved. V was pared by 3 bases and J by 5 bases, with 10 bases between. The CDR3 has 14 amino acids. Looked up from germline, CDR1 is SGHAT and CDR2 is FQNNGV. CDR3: CASSLALLNEKLFF. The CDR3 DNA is TGTGCCAGCAGCTTGGCACTCCTAAATGAAAAACTGTTTTTT.

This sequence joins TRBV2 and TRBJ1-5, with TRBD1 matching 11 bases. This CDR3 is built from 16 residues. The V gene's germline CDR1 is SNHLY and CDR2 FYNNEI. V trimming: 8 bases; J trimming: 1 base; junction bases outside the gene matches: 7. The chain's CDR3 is CASGGQGARSNQPQHF. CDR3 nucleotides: TGTGCCAGCGGAGGACAGGGGGCTCGAAGCAATCAGCCCCAGCATTTT.

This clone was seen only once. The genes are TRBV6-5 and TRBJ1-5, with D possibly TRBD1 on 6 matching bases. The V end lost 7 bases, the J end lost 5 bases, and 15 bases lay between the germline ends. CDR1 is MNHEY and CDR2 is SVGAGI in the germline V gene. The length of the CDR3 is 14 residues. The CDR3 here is CASTTGTEDQPQHF. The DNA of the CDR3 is TGTGCCAGCACCACAGGGACGGAAGATCAGCCCCAGCATTTT.

The CDR3 sequence: CASSPEGNNQPQHF. The CDR3 region has the DNA TGTGCCAGCAGTCCCGAGGGGAACAATCAGCCCCAGCATTTT. The chain joins TRBV9 to TRBJ1-5; TRBD1 might be the D (5 bases). Germline V gene lookup returns CDR1 SGDLS and CDR2 YYNGEE. The CDR3 has 14 amino acids. Between the trimmed V and J ends, which lost 5 bases and 3 bases, there was a span of 12 bases.

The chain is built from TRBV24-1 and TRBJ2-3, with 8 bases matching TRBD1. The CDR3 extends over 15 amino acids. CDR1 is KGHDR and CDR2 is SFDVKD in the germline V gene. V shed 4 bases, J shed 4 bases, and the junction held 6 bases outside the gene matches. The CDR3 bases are TGTGCCACCAGTGAACCCAGGGGGCACGCAGATACGCAGTATTTT. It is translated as CATSEPRGHADTQYF.

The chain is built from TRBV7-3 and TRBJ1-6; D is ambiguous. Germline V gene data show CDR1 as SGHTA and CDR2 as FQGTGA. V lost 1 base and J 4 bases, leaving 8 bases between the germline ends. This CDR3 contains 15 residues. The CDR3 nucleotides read TGTGCCAGCAGCTTAAAGGCGGCATATAATTCACCCCTCCACTTT. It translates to CASSLKAAYNSPLHF.

In DNA form, the CDR3 reads TGCGCCAGCAGCACGGACAGGGAATCATGGGGCTACACCTTC. As protein: CASSTDRESWGYTF. V is TRBV5-1 and J is TRBJ1-2; 8 bases are shared with TRBD1. The CDR3 runs 14 residues. Germline V CDR1 and CDR2: SGHRS, YFSETQ. The V and J ends lost 4 bases and 8 bases, in that order; junction bases with no gene match: 10.

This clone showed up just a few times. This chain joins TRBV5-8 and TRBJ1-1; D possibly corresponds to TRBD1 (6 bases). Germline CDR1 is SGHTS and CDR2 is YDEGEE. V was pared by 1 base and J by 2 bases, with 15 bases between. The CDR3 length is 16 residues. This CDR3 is CASSLRGGGRNTEAFF. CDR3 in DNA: TGTGCCAGCAGCTTGCGTGGGGGCGGGCGAAACACTGAAGCTTTCTTT.

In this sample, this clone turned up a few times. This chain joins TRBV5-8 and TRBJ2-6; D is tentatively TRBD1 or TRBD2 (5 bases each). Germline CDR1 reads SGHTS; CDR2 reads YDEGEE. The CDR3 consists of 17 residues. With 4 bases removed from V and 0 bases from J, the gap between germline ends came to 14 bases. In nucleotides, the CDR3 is TGTGCCAGCAGCCAAGGGACCCTCACCTCTGGGGCCAACGTCCTGACTTTC. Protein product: CASSQGTLTSGANVLTF.

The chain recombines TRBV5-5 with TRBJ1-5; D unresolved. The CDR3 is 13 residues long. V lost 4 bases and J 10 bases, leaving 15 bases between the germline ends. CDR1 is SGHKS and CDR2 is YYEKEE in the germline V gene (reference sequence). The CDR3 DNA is TGTGCCAGCAGCAAGGACTTTTCGGGTCCCCAGCATTTT. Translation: CASSKDFSGPQHF.